This entry describes one T cell receptor beta chain. No antigen is known for it. TCRdb's copy holds only in-frame clones and misses some; the assay was immunoSEQ multiplex PCR. In the table there are about 54,000 clones, 84% of which are singletons. The time point: week 35, safety follow-up. The content of each vaccine dose was 300 ug of mutant IDH1 20-mer peptide, and topical imiquimod accompanied it. Patients were given eight vaccinations, scheduled in weeks 1, 3, 5, 7, 11, 15, 19 and 23. The CDR3 covers 21 residues. V lost 0 bases, J lost 0 bases, and 13 bases stayed unmatched. Germline values: CDR1 SGHRS, CDR2 YFSETQ. The sample belongs to a study of a mutant IDH1 vaccine in newly diagnosed glioma. As for the study in general: Patients began vaccination 4-6 weeks after radiotherapy alone, or with temozolomide cycles. Before enrollment, patients got radiotherapy alone, temozolomide alone, or mostly the combination.

J is TRBJ2-2 and V is TRBV5-1; TRBD2 matches 11 bases. Sample: PBMCs, taken from a glioma patient whose treatment included an IDH1 peptide vaccine. The receptor was derived from a woman aged 18-29 years with glioma. DNA of the CDR3: TGCGCCAGCAGCTTGGCCAGGGTAAGGGCTAGCGGGGGGACGAACACCGGGGAGCTGTTTTTT. Translating gives CASSLARVRASGGTNTGELFF.